Below are 31 T cell receptor beta chains sequenced from a single sample in a study of PD-L1 blockade in urothelial cancer. Repertoires were generated with immunoSEQ multiplex PCR, while TCRdb's copy carries only in-frame clones and drops some. The sample includes about 38,000 clones, 65% to 85% seen only once; the top ten take about a sixth. Specimen: PBMCs, collected around atezolizumab (anti-PD-L1) treatment. These receptor sequences come from a man aged 55 to 70 with urothelial cancer.

The chain has TRBV7-2 and TRBJ1-5; TRBD1 is a possible D gene (6 bases). Germline V gene data show CDR1 as SGHTA and CDR2 as FQGNSA. This CDR3 contains 15 residues. The germline V and J ends were trimmed by 2 bases and 2 bases, with 10 bases remaining between them. The CDR3 nucleotides are TGTGCCAGCAGCTTATGGGGGCAAGGCAATCAGCCCCAGCATTTT. It is translated as CASSLWGQGNQPQHF.

The J gene is TRBJ2-7, the V gene TRBV6-1; 10 nucleotides line up with TRBD1. The CDR3 runs to 14 residues. V was clipped by 6 bases and J by 4 bases; unmatched bases: 6. Germline values: CDR1 MNHNS, CDR2 SASEGT. CDR3 coding DNA: TGTGCCAGCAGACGGACAGGGGGTGATTACGAGCAGTACTTC. Translated: CASRRTGGDYEQYF.

This sequence joins TRBV6-4 and TRBJ2-6; 12 positions match TRBD1. The CDR3 runs to 18 residues. From germline, CDR1 is MRHNA and CDR2 SNTAGT. The V and J ends lost 0 bases and 4 bases, in that order; junction bases with no gene match: 4. The CDR3 DNA reads TGTGCCAGCAGTGACTCAGGGACAGGGGGCGAGGGGGCCAACGTCCTGACTTTC. Translation gives CASSDSGTGGEGANVLTF.

This sequence joins TRBV27 and TRBJ2-3; 8 nucleotides line up with TRBD1. CDR1 MNHEY and CDR2 SMNVEV come from the germline V gene (reference sequence). V lost 6 bases, J lost 1 base, and 12 bases stayed unmatched. CDR3 length: 17 amino acids. CDR3 in amino acids: CASSPTTDRAGTDTQYF. The CDR3 nucleotides read TGTGCCAGCAGCCCCACCACGGACAGGGCCGGCACAGATACGCAGTATTTT.

V gene TRBV28 combines with J gene TRBJ2-1, with D perhaps TRBD2 (6 bases). CDR1 MDHEN and CDR2 SYDVKM come from the germline V gene. CDR3 size: 16 residues. Trimming shortened V by 5 bases and J by 7 bases, and 21 bases separated the two germline ends. The CDR3 nucleotides are TGTGCCAGCAGTGGCCGCGGGGTAAACCCAGGGAATGAGCAGTTCTTC. Translation: CASSGRGVNPGNEQFF.

V is TRBV5-5 and J is TRBJ1-1; D is possibly TRBD1 (5 bases). V was shortened by 3 bases and J by 6 bases, with 21 bases between the two germline ends. The CDR3 is 16 amino acids. The germline gives CDR1 SGHKS, CDR2 YYEKEE (reference sequence). CDR3 sequence: CASSSPTPSLGAEAFF. In DNA, the CDR3 is TGTGCCAGCAGCTCACCGACCCCCTCCTTAGGGGCTGAAGCTTTCTTT.

The V gene is TRBV5-1, the J gene TRBJ2-7; TRBD1 matches 8 bases. This CDR3 is built from 15 residues. Germline CDR1 and CDR2: SGHRS and YFSETQ. Trimming cost V 4 bases and J 1 base; bases outside gene matches: 7. CDR3 in DNA: TGCGCCAGCAGCCCGGGACAGGCGTTGTCCTACGAGCAGTACTTC. This translates into CASSPGQALSYEQYF.

The V gene is TRBV10-1, the J gene TRBJ1-1; 9 bases map to TRBD1. CDR3 length equals 14 residues. With 6 bases clipped from V and 1 base from J, the junction kept 3 bases outside the gene matches. Germline CDR1 WNHNN, CDR2 SYGVQD (reference sequence). CDR3 region: CASRATGGNTEAFF. The CDR3 DNA reads TGCGCCAGCAGGGCGACAGGGGGGAACACTGAAGCTTTCTTT.

This clone was counted between two and nine times. The rearrangement uses TRBV6-1 and TRBJ2-7, with D perhaps TRBD1 (5 bases). In germline, CDR1 is MNHNS, CDR2 SASEGT. The CDR3 runs 13 residues. The V end lost 7 bases, the J end lost 3 bases, and 13 bases lay between the germline ends. The CDR3 loop is CASNPVTGYEQYF. CDR3 coding DNA: TGTGCCAGCAACCCCGTCACAGGCTACGAGCAGTACTTC.

The CDR3 sequence: CASSSTYEPQHF. The CDR3 region has the DNA TGTGCCAGCAGTTCTACTTACGAGCCCCAGCATTTT. The V and J genes are TRBV28 and TRBJ1-5; D gene uncertain. Germline V gene sequence: CDR1 MDHEN, CDR2 SYDVKM. V was cut by 4 bases and J by 8 bases, with 9 bases left in between. The CDR3 loop spans 12 amino acids. Complete variable domain (other parts from reference TRBV28 and TRBJ1-5): DVKVTQSSRYLVKRTGEKVFLECVQDMDHENMFWYRQDPGLGLRLIYFSYDVKMKEKGDIPEGYSVSREKKERFSLILESASTNQTSMYLCASSSTYEPQHFGDGTRLSIL.

This clone showed up just a few times. J is TRBJ1-2 and V is TRBV6-5, with a tentative D call TRBD1 (5 bases). With 6 bases removed from V and 8 bases from J, the gap between germline ends came to 16 bases. The CDR3 spans 13 residues. In germline, CDR1 is MNHEY, CDR2 SVGAGI. CDR3 sequence: CASSPTAGHGYTF. The CDR3, as DNA: TGTGCCAGCAGCCCCACCGCAGGGCACGGCTACACCTTC.

The CDR3 DNA reads as TGTGCCATCAGAGGGACAGTGGGGAATGAAAAACTGTTTTTT. Translated: CAIRGTVGNEKLFF. The chain carries TRBV10-3 and TRBJ1-4, with TRBD1 identical over 7 bases. The CDR3 loop spans 14 amino acids. With V trimmed by 6 bases and J by 5 bases, 6 bases remained unmatched. Germline CDR1 ENHRY, CDR2 SYGVKD.

This rearrangement joins TRBV19 to TRBJ2-3; 7 nucleotides agree with TRBD2. Germline CDR1 LNHDA, CDR2 SQIVND (reference sequence). V was clipped by 5 bases and J by 2 bases; unmatched bases: 10. The length of the CDR3 is 16 residues. CDR3 sequence reads: CASSSGLRPPTDTQYF. CDR3 bases: TGTGCCAGTAGTTCGGGACTACGCCCCCCCACAGATACGCAGTATTTT. Full variable domain (rest looked up from reference TRBV19 and TRBJ2-3): DGGITQSPKYLFRKEGQNVTLSCEQNLNHDAMYWYRQDPGQGLRLIYYSQIVNDFQKGDIAEGYSVSREKKESFPLTVTSAQKNPTAFYLCASSSGLRPPTDTQYFGPGTRLTVL.

This clone was picked up many times. V usage is TRBV7-2 and J usage is TRBJ2-1, with TRBD2 matching over 7 bases. This CDR3 spans 14 amino acids. Germline values: CDR1 SGHTA, CDR2 FQGNSA. V was clipped by 8 bases and J by 0 bases; unmatched bases: 4. The DNA of the CDR3 is TGTGCCAGCGGCGGGAGTCGCTCCTACAATGAGCAGTTCTTC. Translating gives CASGGSRSYNEQFF.

The chain uses TRBV5-5 and TRBJ2-5; TRBD2 matches 7 bases. Germline loops: CDR1 SGHKS, CDR2 YYEKEE (reference sequence). Trimming removed 0 bases from V and 0 bases from J; junction bases left unmatched: 2. CDR3 length equals 15 residues. The CDR3 loop reads CASSLGAGYQETQYF. The DNA for the CDR3 is TGTGCCAGCAGCTTGGGAGCGGGGTACCAAGAGACCCAGTACTTC.

The chain is built from TRBV2 and TRBJ1-2; TRBD1 is a possible D gene (5 bases). Germline loops: CDR1 SNHLY, CDR2 FYNNEI. The CDR3 extends over 15 amino acids. Trimming cost V 5 bases and J 6 bases, with 19 bases left between them. The DNA for the CDR3 is TGTGCCAGCAGTTTGGGGGGAGTCGGCACCGATGGCTACACCTTC. Protein: CASSLGGVGTDGYTF.

V and J are TRBV10-2 and TRBJ1-2; tentatively, D is TRBD1 (5 bases). Per germline, CDR1 WSHSY and CDR2 SAAADI. The CDR3 is 13 residues long. The V end was cut by 0 bases, the J end by 4 bases, with 6 bases between. The CDR3: CASSESRAYGYTF. The CDR3, as DNA: TGCGCCAGCAGTGAGTCCAGGGCCTATGGCTACACCTTC.

This clone showed up just a few times. CDR3 nucleotides: TGTGCCTGTAACAGGGGCCGGGGCAATCAGCCCCAGCATTTT. Residues: CACNRGRGNQPQHF. The chain recombines TRBV30 with TRBJ1-5, with TRBD1 matching 7 bases. The CDR3 contains 14 residues. CDR1 is GTSNPN, CDR2 SVGIG, per germline (reference sequence). V lost 6 bases, J lost 2 bases, and 7 bases stayed unmatched.

This clone was detected once. The gene calls are TRBV11-2 and TRBJ2-5; D perhaps matches TRBD2 (6 bases). CDR1 and CDR2 (germline): SGHAT, FQNNGV. There are 15 residues in the CDR3. V dropped 1 base and J dropped 5 bases, with 14 bases sitting between them. In DNA, the CDR3 is TGTGCCAGCAGCTTAGGTCCGGGAGCTGGTGAGACCCAGTACTTC. Translating gives CASSLGPGAGETQYF.

This chain links TRBV18 with TRBJ1-2; 7 bases are a match to TRBD1. Trimming cost V 0 bases and J 5 bases; bases outside gene matches: 6. Per germline, CDR1 KGHSH and CDR2 LQKENI. This CDR3 has 15 residues. CDR3 coding DNA: TGTGCCAGCTCACCACCGCAGACAGGGTCATATGGCTACACCTTC. Encoded protein: CASSPPQTGSYGYTF. The variable domain in full, with the rest retrieved from reference TRBV18 and TRBJ1-2, is NAGVMQNPRHLVRRRGQEARLRCSPMKGHSHVYWYRQLPEEGLKFMVYLQKENIIDESGMPKERFSAEFPKEGPSILRIQQVVRGDSAAYFCASSPPQTGSYGYTFGSGTRLTVV.

The chain uses TRBV5-6 and TRBJ2-1; possibly TRBD2 for D (7 bases). The V gene's germline CDR1 is SGHDT and CDR2 YYEEEE. V shed 7 bases and J shed 9 bases, with 17 bases lying between them. The CDR3 extends over 13 amino acids. This CDR3 reads CASSPGGGVEQFF. The CDR3 DNA reads as TGTGCCAGCTCCCCTGGGGGGGGCGTTGAGCAGTTCTTC.

This chain joins TRBV6-5 and TRBJ2-2; tentatively, D is TRBD1 (5 bases). The V end lost 5 bases, the J end lost 4 bases, and 14 bases lay between the germline ends. Germline CDR1 reads MNHEY; CDR2 reads SVGAGI. The CDR3 runs to 15 residues. The CDR3 DNA reads TGTGCCAGCAGTCCCGCCCAGGGTGGCACCGGGGAGCTGTTTTTT. Its translation: CASSPAQGGTGELFF.

This sequence joins TRBV28 and TRBJ1-5; 7 bases agree with TRBD1. V lost 6 bases and J lost 0; bases outside the gene matches: 11. Germline assignment: CDR1 MDHEN and CDR2 SYDVKM. The CDR3 length is 17 residues. For the CDR3, the DNA is TGTGCCAGCAGGGAGGGACAGAACATTTATAGCAATCAGCCCCAGCATTTT. Amino acid sequence: CASREGQNIYSNQPQHF.

This sequence joins TRBV2 and TRBJ2-1; possibly TRBD2 for D (5 bases). The germline V gene encodes CDR1 SNHLY and CDR2 FYNNEI. The V and J ends lost 6 bases and 14 bases respectively, with 20 bases between them. The CDR3 is 13 amino acids. CDR3 DNA: TGTGCCAGCAGCCCCAATAAGCGGACCTCCAAGTTCTTC. Translated, it gives CASSPNKRTSKFF.

The chain couples TRBV5-1 to TRBJ2-5, with 12 bases lining up with TRBD2. This CDR3 has 15 amino acids. The germline V gene encodes CDR1 SGHRS and CDR2 YFSETQ. The ends lost 3 bases at V and 6 bases at J; junction bases unmatched: 6. CDR3 loop: CASSSGGLAGKTQYF. The CDR3 DNA reads TGCGCCAGCAGCTCGGGAGGACTAGCGGGAAAGACCCAGTACTTC.

The rearrangement joins TRBV10-3 to TRBJ1-1; perhaps TRBD1 as D (5 bases). Germline-derived CDR1 and CDR2 are ENHRY and SYGVKD. The CDR3 loop spans 15 amino acids. V lost 8 bases and J lost 4, with 20 bases in between. CDR3 bases: TGTGCCATCGGGCTCCCTCGAAGGGGTAGCACTGAAGCTTTCTTT. This sequence encodes CAIGLPRRGSTEAFF.

V and J are TRBV7-9 and TRBJ1-1; 11 bases line up with TRBD1. The trim removed 3 bases at V and 6 bases at J, leaving 6 bases unmatched. Germline values: CDR1 SEHNR, CDR2 FQNEAQ (reference sequence). CDR3 length: 15 amino acids. The CDR3 DNA follows: TGTGCCAGCAGCTTTCAGTCGGGACAGGGGGCTGAAGCTTTCTTT. Protein sequence: CASSFQSGQGAEAFF.

This sequence joins TRBV2 and TRBJ2-2; maybe TRBD2 (5 bases). V dropped 6 bases and J dropped 1 base, with 6 bases sitting between them. Germline V gene sequence: CDR1 SNHLY, CDR2 FYNNEI. CDR3 length equals 13 residues. The CDR3, as DNA: TGTGCCAGCAGGGGAGAGAACACCGGGGAGCTGTTTTTT. Protein sequence: CASRGENTGELFF.

V and J are TRBV15 and TRBJ1-1; D is possibly TRBD1 (6 bases). Germline V lookup: CDR1 LNHNV, CDR2 YYDKDF (reference sequence). The CDR3 is 15 amino acids. Trimming took off 0 bases at V and 4 bases at J, with 12 bases between the two ends. CDR3 sequence (DNA): TGTGCCACCAGCAGAGAGGGGGGCGGGGGCACTGAAGCTTTCTTT. Amino acids: CATSREGGGGTEAFF. Complete variable domain (other parts from reference TRBV15 and TRBJ1-1): DAMVIQNPRYQVTQFGKPVTLSCSQTLNHNVMYWYQQKSSQAPKLLFHYYDKDFNNEADTPDNFQSRRPNTSFCFLDIRSPGLGDTAMYLCATSREGGGGTEAFFGQGTRLTVV.

The chain employs TRBV5-1 and TRBJ1-1; weak D call: TRBD1 (6 bases). The CDR3 is 15 residues long. With 0 bases removed from V and 5 bases from J, the gap between germline ends came to 14 bases. Germline CDR1 reads SGHRS; CDR2 reads YFSETQ. This CDR3 is CASSLEQGQGTEAFF. CDR3 sequence (DNA): TGCGCCAGCAGCTTGGAGCAGGGACAAGGGACTGAAGCTTTCTTT.

V usage is TRBV7-6 and J usage is TRBJ2-3; D is possibly TRBD2 (6 bases). The V gene's germline CDR1 is SGHVS and CDR2 FNYEAQ. Trimming removed 5 bases at V and 0 bases at J, with 15 bases between. This CDR3 is 16 amino acids long. CDR3 sequence (DNA): TGTGCCAGCAGCCCAGGGACTCAGCCCAGCACAGATACGCAGTATTTT. This sequence encodes CASSPGTQPSTDTQYF.